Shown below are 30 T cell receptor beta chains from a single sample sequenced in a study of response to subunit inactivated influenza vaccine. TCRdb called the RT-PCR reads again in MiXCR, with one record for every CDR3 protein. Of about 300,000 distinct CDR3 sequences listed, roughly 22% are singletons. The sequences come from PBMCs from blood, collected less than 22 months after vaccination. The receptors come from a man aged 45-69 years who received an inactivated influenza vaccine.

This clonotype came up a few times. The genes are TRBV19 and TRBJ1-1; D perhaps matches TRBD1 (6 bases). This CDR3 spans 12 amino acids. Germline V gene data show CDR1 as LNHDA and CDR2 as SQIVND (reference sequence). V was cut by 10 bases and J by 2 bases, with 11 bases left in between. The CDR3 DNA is TGTGCCACAAAACAGGGAAACACTGAAGCTTTCTTT. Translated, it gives CATKQGNTEAFF.

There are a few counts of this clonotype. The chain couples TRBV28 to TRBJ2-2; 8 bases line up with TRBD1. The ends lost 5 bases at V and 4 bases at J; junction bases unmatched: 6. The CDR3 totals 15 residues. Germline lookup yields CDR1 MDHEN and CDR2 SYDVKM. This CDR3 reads CASSLRGQGTGELFF. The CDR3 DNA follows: TGTGCCAGCAGTCTCAGGGGGCAGGGCACCGGGGAGCTGTTTTTT.

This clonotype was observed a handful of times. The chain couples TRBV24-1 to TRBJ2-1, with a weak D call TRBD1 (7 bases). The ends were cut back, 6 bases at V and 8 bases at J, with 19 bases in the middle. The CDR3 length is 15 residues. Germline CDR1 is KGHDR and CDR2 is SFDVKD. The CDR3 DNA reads TGTGCCACCAGTCCGACAGGGTTGGGACTCGATGAGCAGTTCTTC. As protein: CATSPTGLGLDEQFF.

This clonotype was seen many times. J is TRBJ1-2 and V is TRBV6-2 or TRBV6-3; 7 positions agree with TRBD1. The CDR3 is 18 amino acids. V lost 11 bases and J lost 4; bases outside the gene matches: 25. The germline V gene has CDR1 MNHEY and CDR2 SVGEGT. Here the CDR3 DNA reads TGTGCCGCAAAACGACAGGGCTTCCGACCACTTTCTGGCTATGGCTACACCTTC. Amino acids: CAAKRQGFRPLSGYGYTF.

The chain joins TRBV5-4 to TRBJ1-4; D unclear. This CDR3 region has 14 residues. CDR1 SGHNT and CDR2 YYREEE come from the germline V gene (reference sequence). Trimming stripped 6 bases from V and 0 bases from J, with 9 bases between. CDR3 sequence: CASTSGTTNEKLFF. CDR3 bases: TGTGCCAGCACCTCCGGGACAACTAATGAAAAACTGTTTTTT.

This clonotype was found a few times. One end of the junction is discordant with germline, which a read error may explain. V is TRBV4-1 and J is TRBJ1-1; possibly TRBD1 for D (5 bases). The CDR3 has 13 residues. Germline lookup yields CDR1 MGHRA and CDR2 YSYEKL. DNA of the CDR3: TGCGCCAGCAGCCAAGATCGGGGGACTGGAGCTTTCTTT. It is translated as CASSQDRGTGAFF.

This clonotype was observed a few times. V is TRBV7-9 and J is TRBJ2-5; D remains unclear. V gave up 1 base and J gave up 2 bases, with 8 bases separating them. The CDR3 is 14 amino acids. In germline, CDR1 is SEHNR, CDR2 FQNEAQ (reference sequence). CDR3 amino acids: CASSLGSVQETQYF. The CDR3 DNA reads TGTGCCAGCAGCTTAGGGTCGGTACAAGAGACCCAGTACTTC.

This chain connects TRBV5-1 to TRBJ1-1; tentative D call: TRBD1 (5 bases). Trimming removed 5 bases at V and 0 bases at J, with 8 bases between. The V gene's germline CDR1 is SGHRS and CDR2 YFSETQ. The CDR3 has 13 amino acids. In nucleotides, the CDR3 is TGCGCCAGCAGACAGGCAGTGAACACTGAAGCTTTCTTT. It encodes CASRQAVNTEAFF.

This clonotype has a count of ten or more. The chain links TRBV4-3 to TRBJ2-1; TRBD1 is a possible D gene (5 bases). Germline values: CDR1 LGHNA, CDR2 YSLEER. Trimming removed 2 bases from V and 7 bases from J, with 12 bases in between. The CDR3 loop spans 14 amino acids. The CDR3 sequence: CASSQRRGRNEQFF. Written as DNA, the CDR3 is TGCGCCAGCAGCCAACGAAGGGGTCGGAATGAGCAGTTCTTC.

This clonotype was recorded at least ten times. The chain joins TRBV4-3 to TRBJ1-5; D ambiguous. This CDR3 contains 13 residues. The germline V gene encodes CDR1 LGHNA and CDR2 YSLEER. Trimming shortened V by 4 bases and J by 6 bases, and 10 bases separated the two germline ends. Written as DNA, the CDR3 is TGCGCCAGCAGCCTTGAGAGAGGTCAGCCCCAGCATTTT. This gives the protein CASSLERGQPQHF.

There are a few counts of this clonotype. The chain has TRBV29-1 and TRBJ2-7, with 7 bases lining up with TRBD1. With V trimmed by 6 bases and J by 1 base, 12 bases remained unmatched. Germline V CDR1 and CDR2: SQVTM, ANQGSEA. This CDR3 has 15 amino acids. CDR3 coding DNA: TGCAGCGTCACAACCTACAGGGGCTATTCCTACGAGCAGTACTTC. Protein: CSVTTYRGYSYEQYF.

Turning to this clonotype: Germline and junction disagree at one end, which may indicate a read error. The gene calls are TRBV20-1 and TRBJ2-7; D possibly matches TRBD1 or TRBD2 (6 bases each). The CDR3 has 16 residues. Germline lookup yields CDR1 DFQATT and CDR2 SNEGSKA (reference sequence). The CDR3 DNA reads TGCAGTGCTAGAGATCTTGGAGGGGGTTCCTCCTACGAGAAGTACTTC. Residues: CSARDLGGGSSYEKYF.

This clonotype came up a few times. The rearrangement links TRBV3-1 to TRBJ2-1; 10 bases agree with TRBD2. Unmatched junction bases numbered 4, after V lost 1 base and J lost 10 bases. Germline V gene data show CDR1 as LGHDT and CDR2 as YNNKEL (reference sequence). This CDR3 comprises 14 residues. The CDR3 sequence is CASSQVGLATEQFF. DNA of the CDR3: TGTGCCAGCAGCCAAGTGGGACTAGCGACCGAGCAGTTCTTC.

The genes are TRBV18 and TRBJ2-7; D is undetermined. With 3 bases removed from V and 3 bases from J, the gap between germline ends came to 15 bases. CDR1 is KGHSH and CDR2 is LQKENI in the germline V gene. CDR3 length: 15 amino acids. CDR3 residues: CASSPPGLFNYEQYF. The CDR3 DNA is TGTGCCAGCTCACCCCCGGGCCTCTTCAACTACGAGCAGTACTTC.

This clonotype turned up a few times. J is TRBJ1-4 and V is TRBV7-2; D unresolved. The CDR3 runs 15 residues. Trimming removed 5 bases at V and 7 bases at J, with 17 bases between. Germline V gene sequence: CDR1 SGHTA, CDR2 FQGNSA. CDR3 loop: CASSLDSLRSEKLFF. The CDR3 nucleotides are TGTGCCAGCAGCCTGGACTCCCTAAGGAGTGAAAAACTGTTTTTT.

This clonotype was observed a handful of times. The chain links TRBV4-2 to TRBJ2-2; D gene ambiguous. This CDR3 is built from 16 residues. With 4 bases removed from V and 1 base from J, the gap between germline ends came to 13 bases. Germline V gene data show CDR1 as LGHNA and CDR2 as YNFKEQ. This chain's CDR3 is CASSPDHSRNTGELFF. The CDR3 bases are TGTGCCAGCAGCCCTGACCACAGCAGGAACACCGGGGAGCTGTTTTTT.

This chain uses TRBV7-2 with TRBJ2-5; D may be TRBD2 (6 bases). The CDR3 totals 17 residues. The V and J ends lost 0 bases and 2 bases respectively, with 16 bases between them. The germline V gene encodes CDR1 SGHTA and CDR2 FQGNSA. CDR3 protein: CASSLALWASEQETQYF. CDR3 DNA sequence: TGTGCCAGCAGCTTAGCGCTCTGGGCTAGCGAGCAAGAGACCCAGTACTTC.

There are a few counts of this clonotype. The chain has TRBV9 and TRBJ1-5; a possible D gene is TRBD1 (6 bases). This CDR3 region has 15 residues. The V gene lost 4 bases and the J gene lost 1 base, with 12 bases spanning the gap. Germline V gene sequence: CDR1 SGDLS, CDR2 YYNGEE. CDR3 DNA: TGTGCCAGCAGCCCGGGACACTTGAGCAATCAGCCCCAGCATTTT. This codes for CASSPGHLSNQPQHF.

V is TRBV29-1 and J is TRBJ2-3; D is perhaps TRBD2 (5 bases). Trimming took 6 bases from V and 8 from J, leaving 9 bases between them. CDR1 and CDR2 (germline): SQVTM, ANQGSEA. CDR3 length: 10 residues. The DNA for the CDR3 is TGCAGCGTCGCAGAGGGTACGCAGTATTTT. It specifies CSVAEGTQYF.

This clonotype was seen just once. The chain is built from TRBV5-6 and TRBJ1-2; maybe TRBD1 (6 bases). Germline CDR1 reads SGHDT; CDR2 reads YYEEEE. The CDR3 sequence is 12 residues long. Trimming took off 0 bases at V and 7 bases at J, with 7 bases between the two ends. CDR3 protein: CASSLGTVGYTF. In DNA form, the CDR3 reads TGTGCCAGCAGCTTGGGGACAGTTGGCTACACCTTC.

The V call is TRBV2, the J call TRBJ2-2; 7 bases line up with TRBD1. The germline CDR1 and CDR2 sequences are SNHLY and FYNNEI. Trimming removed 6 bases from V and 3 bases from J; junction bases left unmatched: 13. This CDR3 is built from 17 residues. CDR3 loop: CASRRAYRGFDTGELFF. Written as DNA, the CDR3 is TGTGCCAGCAGGAGGGCCTACAGGGGTTTTGACACCGGGGAGCTGTTTTTT.

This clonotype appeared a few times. The DNA of the CDR3 is TGTGCCAGCAGCCCCCGGATCTCCTACAATGAGCAGTTCTTC. Its protein product is CASSPRISYNEQFF. The rearrangement joins TRBV14 to TRBJ2-1; no reliable D call. CDR1 and CDR2 from the germline V gene are SGHDN and FVKESK. The germline V and J ends were trimmed by 4 bases and 0 bases, with 7 bases remaining between them. This CDR3 is built from 14 residues.

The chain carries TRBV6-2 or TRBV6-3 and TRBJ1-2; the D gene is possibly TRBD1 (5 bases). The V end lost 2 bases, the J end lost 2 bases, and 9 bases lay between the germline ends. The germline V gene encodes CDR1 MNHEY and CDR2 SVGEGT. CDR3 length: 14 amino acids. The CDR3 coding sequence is TGTGCCAGCAGTTACCGCCCAGGGAACTATGGCTACACCTTC. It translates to CASSYRPGNYGYTF.

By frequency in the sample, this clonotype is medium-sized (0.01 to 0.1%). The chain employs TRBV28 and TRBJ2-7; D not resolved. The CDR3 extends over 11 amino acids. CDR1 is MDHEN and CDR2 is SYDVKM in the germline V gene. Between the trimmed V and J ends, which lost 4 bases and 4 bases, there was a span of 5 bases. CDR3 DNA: TGTGCCAGCAGTTCTAGGTACGAGCAGTACTTC. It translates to CASSSRYEQYF.

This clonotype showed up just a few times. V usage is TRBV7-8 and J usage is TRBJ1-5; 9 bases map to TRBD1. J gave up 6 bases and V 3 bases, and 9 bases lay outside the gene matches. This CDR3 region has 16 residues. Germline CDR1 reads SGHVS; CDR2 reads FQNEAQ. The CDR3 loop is CASSFDRDRVGQPQHF. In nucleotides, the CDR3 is TGTGCCAGCAGCTTCGACCGGGACAGGGTCGGTCAGCCCCAGCATTTT.

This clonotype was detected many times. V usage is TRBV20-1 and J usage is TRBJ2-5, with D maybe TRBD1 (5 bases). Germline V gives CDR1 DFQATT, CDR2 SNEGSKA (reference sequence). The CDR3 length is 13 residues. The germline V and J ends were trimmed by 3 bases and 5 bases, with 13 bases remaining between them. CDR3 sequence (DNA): TGCAGTGCTAGTACCTCAGGGTTGGAGACCCAGTACTTC. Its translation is CSASTSGLETQYF.

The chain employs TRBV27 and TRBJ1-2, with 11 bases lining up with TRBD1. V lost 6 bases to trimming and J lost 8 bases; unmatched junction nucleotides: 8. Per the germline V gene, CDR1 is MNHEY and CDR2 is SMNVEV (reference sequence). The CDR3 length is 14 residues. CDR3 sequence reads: CASRGQGASRGYTF. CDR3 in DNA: TGTGCCAGCAGAGGACAGGGGGCGTCTCGGGGCTACACCTTC.

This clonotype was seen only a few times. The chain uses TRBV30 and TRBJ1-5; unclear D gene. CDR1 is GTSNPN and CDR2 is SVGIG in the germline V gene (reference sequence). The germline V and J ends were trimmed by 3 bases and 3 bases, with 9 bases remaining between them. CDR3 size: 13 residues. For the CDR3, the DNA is TGTGCCTGGAGCCAGGCAGTCAATCAGCCCCAGCATTTT. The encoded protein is CAWSQAVNQPQHF.

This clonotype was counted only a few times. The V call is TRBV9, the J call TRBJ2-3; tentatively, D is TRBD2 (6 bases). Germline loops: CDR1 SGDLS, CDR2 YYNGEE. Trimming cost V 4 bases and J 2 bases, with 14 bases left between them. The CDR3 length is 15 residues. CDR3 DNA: TGTGCCAGCAGCATGCGGGGCTTCCTCACAGATACGCAGTATTTT. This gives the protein CASSMRGFLTDTQYF.

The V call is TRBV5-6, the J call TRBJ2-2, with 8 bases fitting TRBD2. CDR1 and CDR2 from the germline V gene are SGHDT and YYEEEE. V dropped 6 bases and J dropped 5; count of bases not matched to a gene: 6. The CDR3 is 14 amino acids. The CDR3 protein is CASNKAGVTGELFF. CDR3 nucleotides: TGTGCCAGCAACAAAGCGGGAGTGACCGGGGAGCTGTTTTTT.